The 7 T cell receptor beta chains reported below all come from one sample, sequenced in a study of identical twins. Each CDR3 protein gets one entry after TCRdb re-called the 5' RACE reads with MiXCR. The sample has roughly 710,000 distinct CDR3 sequences, roughly 6.2% seen once. The sample taken for sequencing was naive T cells sorted from blood. The source is a man between 18 and 35 years old in good health.

Worth noting for this clonotype: This could be a read error, since a much larger clone is one nucleotide away. This rearrangement joins TRBV5-1 to TRBJ2-2; maybe TRBD2 (5 bases). Germline V gene sequence: CDR1 SGHRS, CDR2 YFSETQ. This CDR3 has 15 residues. The CDR3 is CASSLQNANTGVLFF. Written as DNA, the CDR3 is TGCGCCAGCAGCTTGCAGAACGCGAACACCGGGGTGCTGTTTTTT.

The J gene is TRBJ1-2, the V gene TRBV12-3 or TRBV12-4; D might be TRBD1 (6 bases). Trimming cost V 5 bases and J 5 bases, with 18 bases left between them. This CDR3 has 15 amino acids. The CDR3 DNA is TGTGCCAGCAGTCGTACAGGGTTGAAGTTATATGGCTACACCTTC. It translates to CASSRTGLKLYGYTF.

This clonotype appeared many times. V gene TRBV20-1 combines with J gene TRBJ1-4; D not certain. Germline loops: CDR1 DFQATT, CDR2 SNEGSKA (reference sequence). V was trimmed by 1 base and J by 4 bases, leaving 10 bases between them. The CDR3 is made up of 14 amino acids. The CDR3 loop reads CSARGRRVNEKLFF. The CDR3, as DNA: TGCAGTGCTAGAGGTCGGCGCGTTAATGAAAAACTGTTTTTT.

Note on this clonotype: A much larger clone lies one base from this, so it may be a read error. The chain has TRBV12-3 or TRBV12-4 and TRBJ2-5, with D hard to call. This CDR3 region has 13 residues. CDR3 sequence (DNA): TGTGCCAGCAGTTTGATGTACCATGAGACCCAGTACTTC. Amino acids: CASSLMYHETQYF.

This clonotype was recorded many times. V and J are TRBV5-1 and TRBJ1-4; D is undetermined. Germline CDR1 SGHRS, CDR2 YFSETQ. Trimming removed 4 bases from V and 5 bases from J, with 9 bases in between. CDR3 length: 13 residues. CDR3 coding DNA: TGCGCCAGCAGCAGTTCTCCGAATGAAAAACTGTTTTTT. This translates into CASSSSPNEKLFF. The full variable domain, with the rest looked up from reference TRBV5-1 and TRBJ1-4, is KAGVTQTPRYLIKTRGQQVTLSCSPISGHRSVSWYQQTPGQGLQFLFEYFSETQRNKGNFPGRFSGRQFSNSRSEMNVSTLELGDSALYLCASSSSPNEKLFFGSGTQLSVL.

The V gene is TRBV6-6, the J gene TRBJ1-1, with D perhaps matching TRBD1 (5 bases). There are 13 residues in the CDR3. The V and J ends lost 2 bases and 14 bases respectively, with 18 bases between them. Germline V gives CDR1 MNHNY, CDR2 SVGAGI (reference sequence). The CDR3 sequence: CASSYEVGGIWFF. The CDR3 DNA reads as TGTGCCAGCAGTTACGAGGTCGGGGGGATATGGTTCTTT.

The table lists this clonotype with a few counts. V is TRBV3-1 and J is TRBJ1-3, with D uncertain. This CDR3 contains 13 residues. The ends were cut back, 0 bases at V and 11 bases at J, with 11 bases in the middle. The germline CDR1 and CDR2 sequences are LGHDT and YNNKEL (reference sequence). This CDR3 is CASSQDIGGSIYF. CDR3 DNA: TGTGCCAGCAGCCAAGATATTGGCGGTTCCATATATTTT.